This TCR beta chain comes out of a study of post-analysis software for immune sequencing data. Study conclusions and caveats: Co-batched samples clustered tightly together by F measure. TRBV segments more frequent in patients than in controls numbered several and included TRBV5-6, TRBV5-1 and TRBV20-1. Normalized Chao1 diversity in multiple sclerosis patients fell significantly below that of controls.

The V and J ends lost 4 bases and 6 bases respectively, with 7 bases between them. Germline lookup yields CDR1 MNHNY and CDR2 SVGAGI (reference sequence). This CDR3 has 11 residues. A few counts support this clonotype. Its antigen is unknown. Unique molecular identifiers were carried by the TCR beta cDNA libraries. TCRdb passed the PCR reads through MiXCR, listing each CDR3 protein once. The repertoire includes roughly 600,000 distinct CDR3 sequences, around 40% of them detected once, and roughly 1.7% sits in the top ten. Material: blood. The rearrangement uses TRBV6-6 and TRBJ2-7; D gene unclear. This clonotype was sampled from a girl under 18 with multiple sclerosis. DNA for the CDR3: TGTGCCAGCAGTTCCCCCAGCGAGCAGTACTTC. This gives the protein CASSSPSEQYF.